One and the same sample provided the 32 T cell receptor beta chains below, sequenced in a study of cytomegalovirus exposure and HLA in healthy donors. The PCR ran on 60 Vbeta and 13 Jbeta primers. TCRdb keeps only in-frame clones here, not all; method: immunoSEQ multiplex PCR. The sample yields almost 200,000 clones, approximately 85% seen once. The source material was PBMCs. The receptors were sampled from a woman between 45 and 60 years old in good health and CMV-seronegative.

This chain links TRBV19 with TRBJ2-1; TRBD1 aligns across 8 bases. This CDR3 is built from 15 residues. Germline CDR1 and CDR2: LNHDA and SQIVND (reference sequence). With 8 bases clipped from V and 7 bases from J, the junction kept 13 bases outside the gene matches. The CDR3, as DNA: TGTGCCAGTGGGACTTCAACAGGGGGTAGGAATGAGCAGTTCTTC. Encoded protein: CASGTSTGGRNEQFF.

The CDR3 DNA reads TGTGCCAGCAGGGTGCGGGACAGTAAGAACACTGAAGCTTTCTTT. Amino acid sequence: CASRVRDSKNTEAFF. The V gene is TRBV7-6, the J gene TRBJ1-1; 7 bases line up with TRBD1. In germline, CDR1 is SGHVS, CDR2 FNYEAQ. The CDR3 length is 15 residues. With V trimmed by 6 bases and J by 1 base, 8 bases remained unmatched.

This chain connects TRBV28 to TRBJ2-3, with TRBD2 identical over 13 bases. Germline lookup yields CDR1 MDHEN and CDR2 SYDVKM. The trim removed 1 base at V and 3 bases at J, leaving 4 bases unmatched. CDR3 length: 17 amino acids. CDR3 nucleotide sequence: TGTGCCAGCAGTTTATATCCGGGACTAGCGGGAACAGATACGCAGTATTTT. Translating gives CASSLYPGLAGTDTQYF.

The rearrangement joins TRBV5-4 to TRBJ2-7; TRBD2 matches 15 bases. The trim removed 2 bases at V and 0 bases at J, leaving 3 bases unmatched. The germline gives CDR1 SGHNT, CDR2 YYREEE (reference sequence). The CDR3 runs to 17 residues. CDR3 loop: CASSFGLAGGISYEQYF. The CDR3 coding sequence is TGTGCCAGCAGCTTCGGACTAGCGGGAGGGATCTCCTACGAGCAGTACTTC.

This clone appeared a few times. The rearrangement links TRBV4-1 to TRBJ2-2; a weak D match, TRBD1 (6 bases). This CDR3 spans 16 amino acids. CDR1 MGHRA and CDR2 YSYEKL come from the germline V gene. Trimming removed 4 bases from V and 0 bases from J, with 12 bases in between. The CDR3 DNA reads TGCGCCAGCAGCCCTACCACAGGGTCGAACACCGGGGAGCTGTTTTTT. The encoded protein is CASSPTTGSNTGELFF.

The DNA of the CDR3 is TGTGCCAGCTCACCACGACAGGGTGAAATTTCACCCCTCCACTTT. It yields the protein CASSPRQGEISPLHF. The chain recombines TRBV18 with TRBJ1-6; 7 bases line up with TRBD1. CDR1 and CDR2 (germline): KGHSH, LQKENI. There are 15 residues in the CDR3. With V trimmed by 1 base and J by 9 bases, 6 bases remained unmatched.

This rearrangement joins TRBV27 to TRBJ1-1; 7 bases are a match to TRBD1. The CDR3 extends over 15 amino acids. V lost 2 bases, J lost 1 base, and 4 bases stayed unmatched. Germline-derived CDR1 and CDR2 are MNHEY and SMNVEV (reference sequence). CDR3 residues: CASSLRGLENTEAFF. CDR3 nucleotide sequence: TGTGCCAGCAGTTTAAGGGGGCTGGAGAACACTGAAGCTTTCTTT.

This clone came up a few times. The rearrangement joins TRBV6-1 to TRBJ1-2, with D unresolved. Trimming removed 6 bases from V and 4 bases from J, with 12 bases in between. The germline V gene has CDR1 MNHNS and CDR2 SASEGT. The CDR3 totals 13 residues. The CDR3 loop reads CASRSQKSYGYTF. For the CDR3, the DNA is TGTGCCAGCAGATCTCAGAAGTCCTATGGCTACACCTTC.

The chain couples TRBV6-5 to TRBJ1-5; 7 nucleotides match TRBD1. The V gene's germline CDR1 is MNHEY and CDR2 SVGAGI. There are 14 residues in the CDR3. With 5 bases clipped from V and 2 bases from J, the junction kept 3 bases outside the gene matches. The CDR3 DNA follows: TGTGCCAGCAGTGCCGGGACAGGCAATCAGCCCCAGCATTTT. Translating gives CASSAGTGNQPQHF.

V is TRBV9 and J is TRBJ2-4; D uncertain. Germline loops: CDR1 SGDLS, CDR2 YYNGEE. Trimming removed 0 bases from V and 6 bases from J, with 10 bases in between. The CDR3 contains 14 residues. The CDR3 loop reads CASSVESAGNIQYF. CDR3 DNA sequence: TGTGCCAGCAGCGTAGAAAGTGCCGGAAACATTCAGTACTTC.

This chain joins TRBV6-5 and TRBJ2-5; D perhaps matches TRBD1 (5 bases). The J call may be in error: the DNA end matches TRBJ2-7 better. CDR1 is MNHEY and CDR2 is SVGAGI in the germline V gene. This CDR3 has 16 amino acids. The CDR3 region is CASSYSTRRQIYEQYF. Written as DNA, the CDR3 is TGTGCCAGCAGTTACTCGACCCGCCGACAGATCTACGAGCAGTACTTC.

This rearrangement joins TRBV7-8 to TRBJ1-4, with 8 bases matching TRBD1. Trimming cost V 0 bases and J 5 bases; bases outside gene matches: 11. This CDR3 comprises 18 residues. The germline V gene encodes CDR1 SGHVS and CDR2 FQNEAQ. The CDR3 spells CASSLASTGVTRNEKLFF. In DNA form, the CDR3 reads TGTGCCAGCAGCTTAGCCTCGACAGGGGTCACTCGGAATGAAAAACTGTTTTTT.

This clone was seen only a few times. CDR3 in DNA: TGTGCCAGCAGGACAGGGAGCGGCAATCAGCCCCAGCATTTT. Amino acid sequence: CASRTGSGNQPQHF. This chain uses TRBV6-1 with TRBJ1-5; 7 bases are shared with TRBD1. Germline assignment: CDR1 MNHNS and CDR2 SASEGT. CDR3 length: 14 residues. The junction had 4 bases not matched to a gene; V was cut back by 6 bases and J by 2 bases.

The sample holds a few counts of this clone. The V call is TRBV27, the J call TRBJ1-2; TRBD1 aligns across 9 bases. The CDR3 covers 15 residues. After removal of 5 bases from V and 10 bases from J, the junction contained 14 bases not matched to a gene. CDR1 and CDR2 (germline): MNHEY, SMNVEV (reference sequence). CDR3 residues: CASSLMGQGRGVYTF. The CDR3 DNA reads TGTGCCAGCAGTCTTATGGGACAGGGCCGAGGTGTCTACACCTTC.

This chain links TRBV9 with TRBJ2-1; 8 bases map to TRBD1. The CDR3 extends over 15 amino acids. With V trimmed by 3 bases and J by 3 bases, 5 bases remained unmatched. CDR1 is SGDLS, CDR2 YYNGEE, per germline. The CDR3 sequence: CASSAGTGDYNEQFF. In DNA, the CDR3 is TGTGCCAGCAGCGCGGGGACAGGCGACTACAATGAGCAGTTCTTC. The full variable domain, with the rest looked up from reference TRBV9 and TRBJ2-1, is DSGVTQTPKHLITATGQRVTLRCSPRSGDLSVYWYQQSLDQGLQFLIQYYNGEERAKGNILERFSAQQFPDLHSELNLSSLELGDSALYFCASSAGTGDYNEQFFGPGTRLTVL.

The chain uses TRBV2 and TRBJ2-5, with D tentatively TRBD2 (5 bases). CDR1 is SNHLY, CDR2 FYNNEI, per germline. The CDR3 has 14 residues. V was shortened by 4 bases and J by 2 bases, with 11 bases between the two germline ends. DNA of the CDR3: TGTGCCAGCAGTGGGGAGCAGATTCAAGAGACCCAGTACTTC. Translating it yields CASSGEQIQETQYF.

CDR3 DNA: TGTGCCAGTAGTCGGGTAAATGGCTACACCTTC. Its translation: CASSRVNGYTF. This chain links TRBV19 with TRBJ1-2, with D unclear. Trimming left V 5 bases short and J 6 bases short, with 7 bases between. This CDR3 has 11 amino acids. Per the germline V gene, CDR1 is LNHDA and CDR2 is SQIVND (reference sequence).

This chain connects TRBV25-1 to TRBJ1-4, with 9 bases that match TRBD1. Germline V gives CDR1 MGHDK, CDR2 SYGVNS. This CDR3 has 15 amino acids. With V trimmed by 5 bases and J by 6 bases, 7 bases remained unmatched. For the CDR3, the DNA is TGTGCCAGCAGTCCCCCGACAGGGGGAGATGAAAAACTGTTTTTT. This sequence encodes CASSPPTGGDEKLFF.

The V gene is TRBV30, the J gene TRBJ2-7; 8 bases match TRBD2. Germline V lookup: CDR1 GTSNPN, CDR2 SVGIG (reference sequence). CDR3 length: 12 amino acids. With 0 bases clipped from V and 9 bases from J, the junction kept 4 bases outside the gene matches. CDR3 loop: CAWSVSRGGQYF. CDR3 sequence (DNA): TGTGCCTGGAGTGTATCACGGGGGGGGCAGTACTTC.

J is TRBJ2-3 and V is TRBV18, with D tentatively TRBD2 (5 bases). With 0 bases removed from V and 2 bases from J, the gap between germline ends came to 12 bases. This CDR3 region has 16 residues. The germline CDR1 and CDR2 sequences are KGHSH and LQKENI. CDR3 residues: CASSPPGVAYTDTQYF. The CDR3 nucleotides are TGTGCCAGCTCACCACCCGGGGTCGCCTACACAGATACGCAGTATTTT.

J is TRBJ2-4 and V is TRBV5-1; D is uncertain. V was cut by 3 bases and J by 3 bases, with 10 bases left in between. The CDR3 runs 14 residues. Germline CDR1 reads SGHRS; CDR2 reads YFSETQ. In nucleotides, the CDR3 is TGCGCCAGCAGCTCGTCGGTCGACAAAAACATTCAGTACTTC. Its translation is CASSSSVDKNIQYF.

The genes are TRBV28 and TRBJ2-3; D is ambiguous. The CDR3 has 15 residues. From germline, CDR1 is MDHEN and CDR2 SYDVKM. Trimming removed 5 bases at V and 0 bases at J, with 12 bases between. CDR3 sequence reads: CASSGETPSTDTQYF. CDR3 DNA sequence: TGTGCCAGCAGTGGAGAGACTCCTAGCACAGATACGCAGTATTTT.

The J gene is TRBJ2-7, the V gene TRBV19, with D perhaps matching TRBD2 (6 bases). The CDR3 sequence is 15 residues long. Germline-derived CDR1 and CDR2 are LNHDA and SQIVND (reference sequence). With 5 bases removed from V and 2 bases from J, the gap between germline ends came to 16 bases. CDR3 sequence (DNA): TGTGCCAGTAGTCCTCGCAGGGAGGTGACCTACGAGCAGTACTTC. Its protein is CASSPRREVTYEQYF. Supplemented by reference TRBV19 and TRBJ2-7, the full variable domain reads DGGITQSPKYLFRKEGQNVTLSCEQNLNHDAMYWYRQDPGQGLRLIYYSQIVNDFQKGDIAEGYSVSREKKESFPLTVTSAQKNPTAFYLCASSPRREVTYEQYFGPGTRLTVT.

The chain joins TRBV7-8 to TRBJ1-1; D is perhaps TRBD1 (5 bases). Trimming pared 3 bases from V and 0 bases from J, leaving 11 bases between. Germline-derived CDR1 and CDR2 are SGHVS and FQNEAQ. The CDR3 spans 15 residues. The CDR3 nucleotides read TGTGCCAGCAGCTTGACCACGACAGTGAACACTGAAGCTTTCTTT. It codes for CASSLTTTVNTEAFF.

V is TRBV7-8 and J is TRBJ1-5, with TRBD1 matching 7 bases. Trimming cost V 3 bases and J 0 bases; bases outside gene matches: 8. This CDR3 has 17 residues. Germline V gene sequence: CDR1 SGHVS, CDR2 FQNEAQ. The CDR3 sequence: CASSFRDSTYSNQPQHF. As DNA, the CDR3 is TGTGCCAGCAGCTTCCGGGACAGCACCTATAGCAATCAGCCCCAGCATTTT.

The chain recombines TRBV5-1 with TRBJ2-3, with 9 positions matching TRBD2. Germline CDR1 SGHRS, CDR2 YFSETQ. The CDR3 contains 15 residues. Losses at the gene ends were 1 base for V and 2 bases for J; bases not matched to a gene: 2. The CDR3 nucleotides are TGCGCCAGCAGCTTGTCTAGCGGGAACACAGATACGCAGTATTTT. Translated: CASSLSSGNTDTQYF.

The chain is built from TRBV28 and TRBJ1-1; 7 positions match TRBD1. The length of the CDR3 is 16 residues. Germline values: CDR1 MDHEN, CDR2 SYDVKM. Trimming cost V 3 bases and J 1 base; bases outside gene matches: 8. CDR3 sequence (DNA): TGTGCCAGCAGTTTTGGTCACAGGGGTGCGAACACTGAAGCTTTCTTT. Residues: CASSFGHRGANTEAFF.

The chain employs TRBV6-1 and TRBJ2-2; 13 nucleotides align to TRBD2. V gave up 4 bases and J gave up 6 bases; unmatched junction bases: 5. In germline, CDR1 is MNHNS, CDR2 SASEGT. The CDR3 loop spans 16 amino acids. The chain's CDR3 is CASSGRLAGGSGELFF. CDR3 bases: TGTGCCAGCAGTGGAAGACTAGCGGGAGGATCCGGGGAGCTGTTTTTT.

The table lists this clone with a few counts. The genes are TRBV19 and TRBJ2-2; 8 bases agree with TRBD2. Germline CDR1 LNHDA, CDR2 SQIVND (reference sequence). Trimming removed 9 bases from V and 2 bases from J; junction bases left unmatched: 8. CDR3 length equals 15 residues. This chain's CDR3 is CARSERELNTGELFF. CDR3 in DNA: TGTGCCAGGTCGGAGCGGGAGCTTAACACCGGGGAGCTGTTTTTT.

The rearrangement links TRBV30 to TRBJ2-5; D is possibly TRBD2 (6 bases). In germline, CDR1 is GTSNPN, CDR2 SVGIG (reference sequence). V lost 0 bases and J 11 bases, leaving 22 bases between the germline ends. The CDR3 runs to 15 residues. CDR3 sequence: CAWSVRGLLFREQYF. In DNA form, the CDR3 reads TGTGCCTGGAGTGTAAGAGGGCTTCTCTTTCGGGAGCAGTACTTC.

The genes are TRBV28 and TRBJ1-1; no clear D gene. Per germline, CDR1 MDHEN and CDR2 SYDVKM. The ends were cut back, 4 bases at V and 4 bases at J, with 7 bases in the middle. This CDR3 contains 12 residues. CDR3 coding DNA: TGTGCCAGCAGTTCGAGAGGCACTGAAGCTTTCTTT. Protein product: CASSSRGTEAFF.

The V and J genes are TRBV5-6 and TRBJ2-1; no clear D. The germline V gene encodes CDR1 SGHDT and CDR2 YYEEEE. The V and J ends lost 2 bases and 0 bases respectively, with 9 bases between them. This CDR3 is 15 amino acids long. CDR3 sequence reads: CASSFQVYSYNEQFF. The DNA for the CDR3 is TGTGCCAGCAGCTTCCAGGTATACTCCTACAATGAGCAGTTCTTC.